This T cell receptor (beta chain) derives from a study of CD4 T cells in relation to SARS-CoV-2 and coronaviruses. Trimming removed 4 bases from V and 5 bases from J; junction bases left unmatched: 3. The CDR3 length is 13 residues. CDR1 is SGHDN, CDR2 FVKESK, per germline. About this clone itself: Antigen unknown.

Before the COVID-19 pandemic, during about 2011-2018, CD4+ T cells were taken from unexposed donors. After about ten days of culture, CD4+ T cells were isolated. Testing used SARS-CoV-2 S/N and four cold-coronavirus spikes on unexposed-donor CD4+ T cells, cells permitting. Here immunoSEQ multiplex PCR was the method, and the copy in TCRdb shows in-frame clones only, minus some. The data contain 23,000 or so clones, less than 80% of them seen just once; the ten biggest clones take up 21%. Specimen: CD4+ T cells from PBMCs, cultured in vitro. This receptor was obtained from a human donor in good health. V is TRBV14 and J is TRBJ2-7; 9 bases map to TRBD2. CDR3 nucleotide sequence: TGTGCCAGCAGCCTTACTAGCGGGCACGAGCAGTACTTC. This encodes CASSLTSGHEQYF. Based on the CDR3 plus reference TRBV14 and TRBJ2-7, the full variable domain is EAGVTQFPSHSVIEKGQTVTLRCDPISGHDNLYWYRRVMGKEIKFLLHFVKESKQDESGMPNNRFLAERTGGTYSTLKVQPAELEDSGVYFCASSLTSGHEQYFGPGTRLTVT.